This entry lists 13 T cell receptor beta chains sequenced from one sample in a study of T cells after yellow fever vaccination. TCRdb re-analysed the 5' RACE reads in MiXCR, keeping a single row per CDR3 protein. The sample has hundreds of thousands of distinct CDR3 sequences, about 12% seen once; the top ten hold about 15%. This specimen was PBMCs, taken on the day of the yellow fever booster vaccination. Receptors originate from a man under 40 who received the YFV17D yellow fever vaccine.

This clonotype was counted only a few times. The chain recombines TRBV5-4 with TRBJ2-3; D gene unclear. This CDR3 has 15 residues. Between the trimmed V and J ends, which lost 1 base and 0 bases, there was a span of 9 bases. Germline V CDR1 and CDR2: SGHNT, YYREEE (reference sequence). In nucleotides, the CDR3 is TGTGCCAGCAGCTTGCGGCTCTCTAGCACAGATACGCAGTATTTT. Translating it yields CASSLRLSSTDTQYF.

DNA for the CDR3: TGCGCCAGCAGCTTCTCGGTCAGACAAGAGACCCAGTACTTC. Translating gives CASSFSVRQETQYF. The chain is built from TRBV5-1 and TRBJ2-5; D is undetermined. CDR1 and CDR2 from the germline V gene are SGHRS and YFSETQ. CDR3 length: 14 amino acids. Trimming pared 2 bases from V and 2 bases from J, leaving 10 bases between.

This clonotype was seen more than once but under ten times. A read error may account for a junction end that differs from germline. The chain recombines TRBV7-7 with TRBJ2-3; D remains unclear. Germline V gene sequence: CDR1 SSHAT, CDR2 FNYEAQ (reference sequence). This CDR3 region has 14 residues. CDR3 residues: CASSLNSWGDTQYF. The CDR3 DNA reads TGTGCTAGCAGCTTAAACTCCTGGGGAGATACGCAGTATTTT.

This clonotype came up a few times. The genes are TRBV7-9 and TRBJ2-7, with 7 bases aligning to TRBD1. CDR1 is SEHNR and CDR2 is FQNEAQ in the germline V gene (reference sequence). The CDR3 spans 15 residues. The J segment lost 5 bases and the V segment lost 5 bases, leaving 12 bases of the junction unmatched. CDR3: CASSLWPDRSHEQYF. In DNA form, the CDR3 reads TGTGCCAGCAGCCTTTGGCCGGACAGGTCCCACGAGCAGTACTTC.

The chain combines TRBV12-3 or TRBV12-4 with TRBJ2-5; D is undetermined. V was shortened by 7 bases and J by 5 bases, with 20 bases between the two germline ends. The CDR3 runs to 15 residues. The CDR3: CASTPGNGPWETQYF. The CDR3 DNA reads TGTGCCAGCACCCCCGGAAACGGCCCCTGGGAGACCCAGTACTTC.

The chain has TRBV4-3 and TRBJ2-1; 8 nucleotides line up with TRBD1. This CDR3 contains 17 residues. CDR1 is LGHNA and CDR2 is YSLEER in the germline V gene. The V gene end was trimmed by 0 bases and the J gene end by 9 bases; junction bases not matched to a gene: 13. The CDR3 DNA reads as TGCGCCAGCAGCCAAGATTCCGGACAGGGAAAAGGCGGTGAGCAGTTCTTC. Translation gives CASSQDSGQGKGGEQFF.

This clonotype has at least ten counts. The chain links TRBV7-3 to TRBJ2-6; D perhaps matches TRBD1 (6 bases). Per the germline V gene, CDR1 is SGHTA and CDR2 is FQGTGA. This CDR3 contains 15 residues. Trimming cost V 3 bases and J 2 bases, with 8 bases left between them. CDR3 sequence reads: CASSFNRAGANVLTF. The CDR3 DNA sequence: TGTGCCAGCAGCTTCAACAGGGCTGGGGCCAACGTCCTGACTTTC.

As regards this clonotype: A junction boundary mismatches the germline segment, possibly from a read error. The chain couples TRBV20-1 to TRBJ2-1, with 10 nucleotides matching TRBD2. The V gene's germline CDR1 is DFQATT and CDR2 SNEGSKA (reference sequence). The length of the CDR3 is 18 residues. This CDR3 reads CSARAGLAIRSSYNEQCF. DNA of the CDR3: TGCAGTGCTAGAGCGGGACTAGCGATAAGAAGCTCCTACAATGAGCAGTGCTTC.

This clonotype was found a few times. At one of its ends the junction is not consistent with the germline gene, which may arise from a read error. The chain combines TRBV5-6 with TRBJ1-2, with D perhaps TRBD1 (5 bases). CDR3 length equals 11 residues. CDR1 SGHDT and CDR2 YYEEEE come from the germline V gene. The CDR3 region has the DNA TGTGCCAGCAGCTCCGTAGGGGAGAAAGTCTTC. Its protein is CASSSVGEKVF. The full variable domain, its missing parts supplied by reference TRBV5-6 and TRBJ1-2, is DAGVTQSPTHLIKTRGQQVTLRCSPKSGHDTVSWYQQALGQGPQFIFQYYEEEERQRGNFPDRFSGHQFPNYSSELNVNALLLGDSALYLCASSSVGEKVFGSGTRLTVV.

In its sample, this clonotype was seen a few times. The V and J genes are TRBV20-1 and TRBJ2-5; D possibly uses TRBD1 or TRBD2 (5 bases each). This CDR3 has 14 residues. Per germline, CDR1 DFQATT and CDR2 SNEGSKA (reference sequence). V shed 1 base and J shed 5 bases, with 14 bases lying between them. The CDR3 bases are TGCAGTGCTAGAGTACCGGGGTCAGGGGAGACCCAGTACTTC. Translating it yields CSARVPGSGETQYF.

There are a few counts of this clonotype. This chain links TRBV5-1 with TRBJ1-1; weak D call: TRBD1 (5 bases). V was cut by 4 bases and J by 0 bases, with 13 bases left in between. The CDR3 length is 15 residues. CDR1 SGHRS and CDR2 YFSETQ come from the germline V gene. The CDR3 spells CASSGGGALNTEAFF. In DNA form, the CDR3 reads TGCGCCAGCAGCGGGGGTGGGGCCCTGAACACTGAAGCTTTCTTT.

This rearrangement joins TRBV20-1 to TRBJ1-1; D call uncertain. Germline V gene sequence: CDR1 DFQATT, CDR2 SNEGSKA (reference sequence). The CDR3 spans 12 residues. V lost 2 bases and J lost 4, with 8 bases in between. The CDR3 bases are TGCAGTGCTAGATCCAGGTCCACTGAAGCTTTCTTT. The encoded protein is CSARSRSTEAFF.

The table lists this clonotype with a few counts. The V gene is TRBV29-1, the J gene TRBJ2-3; the D gene is possibly TRBD1 (6 bases). V was pared by 7 bases and J by 2 bases, with 13 bases between. The CDR3 is 13 amino acids. The germline gives CDR1 SQVTM, CDR2 ANQGSEA. CDR3 sequence (DNA): TGCAGCGCCACAGGGCAGCACACAGATACGCAGTATTTT. The encoded protein is CSATGQHTDTQYF.